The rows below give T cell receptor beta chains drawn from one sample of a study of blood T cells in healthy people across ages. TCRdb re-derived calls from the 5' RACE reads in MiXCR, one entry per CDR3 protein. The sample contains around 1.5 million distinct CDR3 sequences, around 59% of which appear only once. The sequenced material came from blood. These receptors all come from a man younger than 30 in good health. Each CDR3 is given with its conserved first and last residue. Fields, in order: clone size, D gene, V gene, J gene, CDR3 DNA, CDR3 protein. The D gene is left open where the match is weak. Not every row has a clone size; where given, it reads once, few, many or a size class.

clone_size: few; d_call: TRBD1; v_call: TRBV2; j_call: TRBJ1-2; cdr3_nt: TGTGCCAGCGGCCGGACAGGGGATGATGGCTACACCTTC; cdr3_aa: CASGRTGDDGYTF
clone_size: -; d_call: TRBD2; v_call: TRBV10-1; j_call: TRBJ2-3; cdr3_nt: TGCGCCAGCGGTACGGGAGGGCCGGATACGCAGTATTTT; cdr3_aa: CASGTGGPDTQYF
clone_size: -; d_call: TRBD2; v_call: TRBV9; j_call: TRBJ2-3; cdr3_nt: TGTGCCAGCAGCGTAGGAGCGGGGGGCCTGATAGATACGCAGTATTTT; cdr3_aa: CASSVGAGGLIDTQYF
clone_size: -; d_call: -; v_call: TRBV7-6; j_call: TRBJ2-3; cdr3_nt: TGTGCCGGCAGCACCCTAGGGGGTACCCGACGCACAGATACGCAGTATTTT; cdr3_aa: CAGSTLGGTRRTDTQYF
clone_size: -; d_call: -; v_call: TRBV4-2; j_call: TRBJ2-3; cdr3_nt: TGTGCCAGCAGCCAATTTGGGGGGACAGATACGCAGTATTTT; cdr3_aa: CASSQFGGTDTQYF
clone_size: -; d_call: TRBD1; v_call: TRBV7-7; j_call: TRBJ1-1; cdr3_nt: TGTGCTAGCAGCGAATTACAGGGGACTGAAGCTTTCTTT; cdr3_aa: CASSELQGTEAFF
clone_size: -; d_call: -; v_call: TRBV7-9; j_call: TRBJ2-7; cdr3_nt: TGTGCCAGCAGCTTAGGGGGTGGAGGTCACGAGCAGTACTTC; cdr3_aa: CASSLGGGGHEQYF
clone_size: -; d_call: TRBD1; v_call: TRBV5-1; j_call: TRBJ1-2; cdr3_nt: TGCGCCAGCAGCTTTGACAGGGCGAAAGGCTACACCTTC; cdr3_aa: CASSFDRAKGYTF
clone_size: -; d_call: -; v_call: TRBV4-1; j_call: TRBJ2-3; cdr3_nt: TGCGCCAGCAGCCAAGATTTTCCCGGGACTCTAGATAGTACGCAGTATTTT; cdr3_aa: CASSQDFPGTLDSTQYF
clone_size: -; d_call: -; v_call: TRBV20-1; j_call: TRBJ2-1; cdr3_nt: TGCAGTGCTAGAGTGGAGTACGGAATCAACAATGAGCAGTTCTTC; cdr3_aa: CSARVEYGINNEQFF
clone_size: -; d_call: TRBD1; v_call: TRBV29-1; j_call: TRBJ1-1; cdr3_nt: TGCAGCGTTGTCCAGGGGGCGCTGGGAACTGAAGCTTTCTTT; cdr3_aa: CSVVQGALGTEAFF
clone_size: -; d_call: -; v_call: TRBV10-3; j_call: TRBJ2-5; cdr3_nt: TGTGCCGTCAAAATCGGGGGTGAAGAGACCCAGTACTTC; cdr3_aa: CAVKIGGEETQYF
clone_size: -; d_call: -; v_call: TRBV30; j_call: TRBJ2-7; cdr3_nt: TGTGCCTGGAGTGAGGGGGACTCTTACAACTACGAGCAGTACTTC; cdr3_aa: CAWSEGDSYNYEQYF
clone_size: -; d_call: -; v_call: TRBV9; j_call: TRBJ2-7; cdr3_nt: TGTGCCAGCAGCGTAGGGGGCGGTCAAGCCTACGAGCAGTACTTC; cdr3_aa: CASSVGGGQAYEQYF
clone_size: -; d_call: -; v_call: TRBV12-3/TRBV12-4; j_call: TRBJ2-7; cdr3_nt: TGTGCCAGCAGTTTCTCCGGACAGAGCTACGAGCAGTACTTC; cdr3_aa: CASSFSGQSYEQYF
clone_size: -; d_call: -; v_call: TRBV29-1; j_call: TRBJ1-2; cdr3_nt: TGCAGCGTTGAAGATCGGGACGGCTTCTATGGCTACACCTTC; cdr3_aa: CSVEDRDGFYGYTF
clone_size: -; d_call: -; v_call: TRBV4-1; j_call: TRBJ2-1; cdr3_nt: TGCGCCAGCAGCCAAGAACAGCTTGGGTCCTACAATGAGCAGTTCTTC; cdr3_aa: CASSQEQLGSYNEQFF
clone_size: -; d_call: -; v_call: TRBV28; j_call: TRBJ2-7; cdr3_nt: TGTGCCAGCAGTATCCTGGACTCCCTTACTCTCTACGAGCAGTACTTC; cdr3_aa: CASSILDSLTLYEQYF